This is a list of T cell receptor beta chains from one sample in a study of blood T cell repertoires in COVID-19. Clones were read by immunoSEQ multiplex PCR, and TCRdb kept only the in-frame ones, dropping some. The sample has roughly 230,000 clones; more than 65% are singletons. The sequenced sample consisted of PBMCs or T cells enriched from blood (not recorded which). The receptors come from a man aged 45-65 years who had recovered from COVID-19. Each CDR3 is given with its conserved first and last residue. D genes are given only for firm matches. For some rows the clone size is stated as once, few or many, or as a class when expanded; others skip it.

J gene | V gene | clone size | D gene | CDR3 DNA | CDR3 protein
TRBJ1-2 | TRBV28 | . | TRBD1 | TGTGCCAGCAGTTTAGGACAGGGGAATTATGGCTACACCTTC | CASSLGQGNYGYTF
TRBJ2-7 | TRBV6-1 | . | TRBD1 | TGTGCCAGCAGTGCGTTTATCGGGACAGGGGACTACGAGCAGTACTTC | CASSAFIGTGDYEQYF
TRBJ2-7 | TRBV10-2 | . | TRBD2 | TGCGCCACCCTTAGAGCGGGGTCCTACGAGCAGTACTTC | CATLRAGSYEQYF
TRBJ2-3 | TRBV7-3 | once | . | TGTGCCAGCAGCTTAACGGGACTCAGCACAGATACGCAGTATTTT | CASSLTGLSTDTQYF
TRBJ2-1 | TRBV3-1/TRBV3-2 | . | TRBD2 | TGTGCCAGCAGTGTAGCGGGGGAGTACAATGAGCAGTTCTTC | CASSVAGEYNEQFF
TRBJ2-7 | TRBV6-2/TRBV6-3 | . | . | TGTGCCAGCAGTGGACCTACCTCCTACGAGGGGTACTTC | CASSGPTSYEGYF
TRBJ2-3 | TRBV9 | . | . | TGTGCCAGCAGCGTAGAGGGGGACCCCACAGATACGCAGTATTTT | CASSVEGDPTDTQYF
TRBJ1-2 | TRBV19 | . | . | TGTGCCAGTAGTATAGCCCCCGGGAACTATGGCTACACCTTC | CASSIAPGNYGYTF
TRBJ2-2 | TRBV6-6 | . | . | TGTGCCAGCAGTGACCTCCTAGGTCGCGCCGGGGAGCTGTTTTTT | CASSDLLGRAGELFF
TRBJ2-3 | TRBV19 | few | . | TGTGCCACCAGGACCGGGCCAGGGGCAGATACGCAGTATTTT | CATRTGPGADTQYF
TRBJ1-6 | TRBV3-1/TRBV3-2 | few | TRBD1 | TGTGCCAGCAGCCAGGACAGGGTTTCACCCCTCCACTTT | CASSQDRVSPLHF
TRBJ1-2 | TRBV5-6 | . | TRBD1 | TGTGCCAGCGACCAGGGGGCTAACTATGGCTACACCTTC | CASDQGANYGYTF
TRBJ2-5 | TRBV5-1 | . | . | TGCGCCAGCAGCTTAAATATCGACAGGCTGGGGGAGACCCAGTACTTC | CASSLNIDRLGETQYF
TRBJ2-7 | TRBV7-3 | . | TRBD2 | TGTGCCAGCAGCTTTCCGACGGCGGGAGCGGACGAGCAGTACTTC | CASSFPTAGADEQYF
TRBJ1-5 | TRBV5-6 | . | TRBD1 | TGTGCCAGCAGCCCCAGGGGGATCGGAAGCAATCAGCCCCAGCATTTT | CASSPRGIGSNQPQHF
TRBJ2-7 | TRBV6-5 | . | . | TGTGCCAGCAGCCAGGGCAGCACCTACGAGCAGTACTTC | CASSQGSTYEQYF
TRBJ1-2 | TRBV25-1 | . | . | TGTGCCACCGGGGGTCCGGCCTATGGCTACACCTTC | CATGGPAYGYTF